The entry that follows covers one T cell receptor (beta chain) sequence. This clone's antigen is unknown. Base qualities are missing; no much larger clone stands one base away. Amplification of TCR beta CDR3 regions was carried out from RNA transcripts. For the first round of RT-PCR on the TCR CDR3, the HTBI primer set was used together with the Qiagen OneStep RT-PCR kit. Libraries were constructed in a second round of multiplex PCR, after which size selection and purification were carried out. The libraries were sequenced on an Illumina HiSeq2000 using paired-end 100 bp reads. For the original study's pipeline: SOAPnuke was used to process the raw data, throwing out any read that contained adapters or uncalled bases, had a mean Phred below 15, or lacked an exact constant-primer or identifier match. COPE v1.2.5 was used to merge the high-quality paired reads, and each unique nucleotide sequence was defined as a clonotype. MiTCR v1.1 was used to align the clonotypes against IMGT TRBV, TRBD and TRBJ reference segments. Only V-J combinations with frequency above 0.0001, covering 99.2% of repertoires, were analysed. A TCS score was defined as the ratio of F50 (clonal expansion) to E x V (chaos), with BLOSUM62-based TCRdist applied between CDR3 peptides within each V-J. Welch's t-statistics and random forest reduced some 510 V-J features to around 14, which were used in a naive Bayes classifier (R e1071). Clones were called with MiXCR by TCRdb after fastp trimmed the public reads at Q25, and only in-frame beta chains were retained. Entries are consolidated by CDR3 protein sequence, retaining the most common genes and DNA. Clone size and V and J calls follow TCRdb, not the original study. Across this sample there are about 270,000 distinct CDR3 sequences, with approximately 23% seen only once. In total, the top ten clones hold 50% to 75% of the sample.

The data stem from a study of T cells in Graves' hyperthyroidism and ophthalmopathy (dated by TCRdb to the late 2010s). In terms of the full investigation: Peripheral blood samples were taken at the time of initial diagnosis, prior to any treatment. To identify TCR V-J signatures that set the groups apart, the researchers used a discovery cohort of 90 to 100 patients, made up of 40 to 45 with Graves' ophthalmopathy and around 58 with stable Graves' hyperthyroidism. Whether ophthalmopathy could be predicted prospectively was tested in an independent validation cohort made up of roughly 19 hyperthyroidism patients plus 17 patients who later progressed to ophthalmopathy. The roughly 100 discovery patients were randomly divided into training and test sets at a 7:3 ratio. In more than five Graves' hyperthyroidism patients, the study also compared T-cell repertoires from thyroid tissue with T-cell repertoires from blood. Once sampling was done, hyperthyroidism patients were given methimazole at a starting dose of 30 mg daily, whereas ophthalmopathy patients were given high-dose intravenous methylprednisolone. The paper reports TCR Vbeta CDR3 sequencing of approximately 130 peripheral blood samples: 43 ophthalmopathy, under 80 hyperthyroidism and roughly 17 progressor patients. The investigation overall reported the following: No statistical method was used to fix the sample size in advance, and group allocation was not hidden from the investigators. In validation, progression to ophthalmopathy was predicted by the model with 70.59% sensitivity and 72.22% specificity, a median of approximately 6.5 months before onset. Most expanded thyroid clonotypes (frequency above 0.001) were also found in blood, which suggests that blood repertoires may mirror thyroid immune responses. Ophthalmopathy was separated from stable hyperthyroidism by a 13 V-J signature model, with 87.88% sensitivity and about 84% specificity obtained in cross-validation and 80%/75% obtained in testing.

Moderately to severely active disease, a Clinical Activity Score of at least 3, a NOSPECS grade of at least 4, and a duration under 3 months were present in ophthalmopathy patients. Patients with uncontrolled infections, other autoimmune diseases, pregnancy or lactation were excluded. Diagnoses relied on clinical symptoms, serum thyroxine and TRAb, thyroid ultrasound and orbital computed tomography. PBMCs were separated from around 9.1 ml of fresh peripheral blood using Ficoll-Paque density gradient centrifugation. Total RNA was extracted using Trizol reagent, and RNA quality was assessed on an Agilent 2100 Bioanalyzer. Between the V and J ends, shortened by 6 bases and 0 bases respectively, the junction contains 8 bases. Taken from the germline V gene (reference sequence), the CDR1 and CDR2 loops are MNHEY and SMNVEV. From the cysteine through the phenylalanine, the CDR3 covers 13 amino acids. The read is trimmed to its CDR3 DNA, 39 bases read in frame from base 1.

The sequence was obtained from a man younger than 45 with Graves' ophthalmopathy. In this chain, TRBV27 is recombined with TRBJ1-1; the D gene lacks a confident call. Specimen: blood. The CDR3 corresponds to CASRPIVNTEAFF. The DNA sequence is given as TGTGCCAGCAGGCCTATAGTGAACACTGAAGCTTTCTTT.